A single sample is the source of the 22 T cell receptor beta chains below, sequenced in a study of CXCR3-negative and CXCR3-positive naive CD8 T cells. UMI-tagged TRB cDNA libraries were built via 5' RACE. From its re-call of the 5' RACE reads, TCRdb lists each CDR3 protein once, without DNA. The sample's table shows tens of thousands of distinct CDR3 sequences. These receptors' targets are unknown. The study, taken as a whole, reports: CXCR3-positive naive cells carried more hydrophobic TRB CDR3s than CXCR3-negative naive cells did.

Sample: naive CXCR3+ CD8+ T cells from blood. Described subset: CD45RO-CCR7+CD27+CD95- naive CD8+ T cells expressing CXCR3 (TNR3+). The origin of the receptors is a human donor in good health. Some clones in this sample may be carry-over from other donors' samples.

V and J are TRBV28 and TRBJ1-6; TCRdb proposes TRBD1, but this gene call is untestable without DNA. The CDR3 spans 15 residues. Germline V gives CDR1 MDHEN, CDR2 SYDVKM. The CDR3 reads CASSPPGAGNSPLHF.

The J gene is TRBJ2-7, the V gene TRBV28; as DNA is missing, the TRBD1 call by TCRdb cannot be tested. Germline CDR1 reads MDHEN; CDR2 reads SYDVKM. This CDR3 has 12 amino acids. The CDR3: CASSFRGYEQYF.

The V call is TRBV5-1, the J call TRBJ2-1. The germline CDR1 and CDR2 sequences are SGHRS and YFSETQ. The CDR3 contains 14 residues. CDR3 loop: CASSLKGPIDEQFF.

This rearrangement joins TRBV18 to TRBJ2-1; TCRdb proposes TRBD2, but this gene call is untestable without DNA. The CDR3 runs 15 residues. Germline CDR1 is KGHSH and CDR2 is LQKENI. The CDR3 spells CASSGSGGSYNEQFF.

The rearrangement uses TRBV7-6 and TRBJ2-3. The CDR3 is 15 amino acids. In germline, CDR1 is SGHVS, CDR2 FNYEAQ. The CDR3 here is CASSPDPDGTDTQYF.

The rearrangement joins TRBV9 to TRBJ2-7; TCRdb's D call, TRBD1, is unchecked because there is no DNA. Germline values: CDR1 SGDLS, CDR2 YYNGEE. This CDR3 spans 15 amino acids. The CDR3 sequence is CASSVGGQGSREQYF.

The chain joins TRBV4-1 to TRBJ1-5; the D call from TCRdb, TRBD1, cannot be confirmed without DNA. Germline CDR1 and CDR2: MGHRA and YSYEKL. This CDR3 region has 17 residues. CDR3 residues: CASSQGTGDYSNQPQHF.

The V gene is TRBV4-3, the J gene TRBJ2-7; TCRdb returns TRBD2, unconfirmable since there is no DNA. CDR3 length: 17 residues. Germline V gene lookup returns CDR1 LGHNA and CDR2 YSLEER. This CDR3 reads CASSQDRGASGTVEQYF.

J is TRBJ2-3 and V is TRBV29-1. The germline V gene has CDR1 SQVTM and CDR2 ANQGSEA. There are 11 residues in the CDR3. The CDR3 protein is CSVDGGDTQYF.

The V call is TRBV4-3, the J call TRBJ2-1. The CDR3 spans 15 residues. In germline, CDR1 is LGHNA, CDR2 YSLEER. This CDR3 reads CASSQDTWSDNEQFF.

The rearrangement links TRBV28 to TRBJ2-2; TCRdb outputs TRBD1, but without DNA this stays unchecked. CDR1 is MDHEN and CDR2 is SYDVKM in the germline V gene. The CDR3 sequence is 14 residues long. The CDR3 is CASSLVARTGELFF.

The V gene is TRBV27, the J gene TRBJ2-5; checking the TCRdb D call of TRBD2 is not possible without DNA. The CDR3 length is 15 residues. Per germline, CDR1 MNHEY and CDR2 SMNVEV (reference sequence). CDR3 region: CASTSAGSVEETQYF.

CDR3: CASVGDQETQYF. This chain joins TRBV25-1 and TRBJ2-5. The CDR3 length is 12 residues. Germline-derived CDR1 and CDR2 are MGHDK and SYGVNS.

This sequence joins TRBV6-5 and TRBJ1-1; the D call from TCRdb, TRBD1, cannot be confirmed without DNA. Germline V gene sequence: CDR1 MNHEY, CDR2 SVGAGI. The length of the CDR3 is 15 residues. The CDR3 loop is CASSYSRSGVTEAFF.

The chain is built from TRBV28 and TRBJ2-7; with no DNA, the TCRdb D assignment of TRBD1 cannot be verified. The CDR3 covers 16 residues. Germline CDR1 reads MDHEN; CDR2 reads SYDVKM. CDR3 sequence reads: CASSPSWTGITYEQYF.

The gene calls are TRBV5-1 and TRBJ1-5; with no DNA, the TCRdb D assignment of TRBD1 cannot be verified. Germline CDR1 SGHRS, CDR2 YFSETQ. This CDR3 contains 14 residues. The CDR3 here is CASRGEKFDQPQHF.

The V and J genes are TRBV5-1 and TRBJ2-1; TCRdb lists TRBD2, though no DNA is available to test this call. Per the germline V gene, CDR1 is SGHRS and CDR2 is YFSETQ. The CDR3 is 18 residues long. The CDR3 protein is CASSSGEQTSGIYNEQFF.

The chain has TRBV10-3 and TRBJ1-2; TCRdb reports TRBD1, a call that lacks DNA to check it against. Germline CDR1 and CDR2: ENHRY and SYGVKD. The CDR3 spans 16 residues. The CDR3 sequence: CAISGVPGQGNYGYTF.

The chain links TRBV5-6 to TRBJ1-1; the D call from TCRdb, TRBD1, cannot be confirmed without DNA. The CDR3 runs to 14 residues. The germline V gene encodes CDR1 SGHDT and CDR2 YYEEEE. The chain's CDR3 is CASSLWGGRTEAFF.

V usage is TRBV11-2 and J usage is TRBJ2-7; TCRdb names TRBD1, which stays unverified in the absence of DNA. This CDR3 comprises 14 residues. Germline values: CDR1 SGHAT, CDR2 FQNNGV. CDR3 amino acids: CASSLGVRVSEQYF. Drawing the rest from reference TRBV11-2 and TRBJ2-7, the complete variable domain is EAGVAQSPRYKIIEKRQSVAFWCNPISGHATLYWYQQILGQGPKLLIQFQNNGVVDDSQLPKDRFSAERLKGVDSTLKIQPAKLEDSAVYLCASSLGVRVSEQYFGPGTRLTVT.

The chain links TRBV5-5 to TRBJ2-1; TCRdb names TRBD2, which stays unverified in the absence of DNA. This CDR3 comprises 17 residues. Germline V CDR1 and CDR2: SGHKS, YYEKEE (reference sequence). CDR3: CASRSRLAGGSYNEQFF.

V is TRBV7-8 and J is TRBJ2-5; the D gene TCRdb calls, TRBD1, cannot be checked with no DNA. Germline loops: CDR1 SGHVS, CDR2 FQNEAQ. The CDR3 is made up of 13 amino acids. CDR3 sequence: CASEDRVGGTQYF.